A single sample gave rise to the 23 T cell receptor beta chains below, sequenced in a study of shared clonotypes between healthy human individuals. Using immunoSEQ multiplex PCR, the repertoire was profiled, and TCRdb retains in-frame clones only, with some absent. This sample has approximately 700,000 clones; around 73% occur once, and the top ten carry about 1.8%. Material: memory CD4+ T cells sorted from blood. Subset indicated: CD45RA-negative fraction. These receptors all stem from a woman in her 30s in good health.

DNA of the CDR3: TGTGCCAGCAGAATGGACAGCTACGAGCAGTACTTC. Its translation is CASRMDSYEQYF. This chain connects TRBV6-5 to TRBJ2-7, with D perhaps TRBD1 (6 bases). The CDR3 contains 12 residues. Trimming pared 6 bases from V and 3 bases from J, leaving 9 bases between. CDR1 is MNHEY and CDR2 is SVGAGI in the germline V gene.

This clone was observed a few times. V is TRBV7-9 and J is TRBJ1-3; D may be TRBD1 (6 bases). The CDR3 extends over 18 amino acids. Germline-derived CDR1 and CDR2 are SEHNR and FQNEAQ (reference sequence). The V end lost 5 bases, the J end lost 0 bases, and 20 bases lay between the germline ends. This CDR3 reads CASSKDSFTLFSGNTIYF. For the CDR3, the DNA is TGTGCCAGCAGCAAGGACAGCTTCACCCTTTTCTCTGGAAACACCATATATTTT.

This chain uses TRBV15 with TRBJ2-3; D perhaps matches TRBD1 (5 bases). V lost 0 bases to trimming and J lost 0 bases, with 13 bases between them. Per germline, CDR1 LNHNV and CDR2 YYDKDF (reference sequence). This CDR3 has 17 residues. This CDR3 is CATSRDYQGISTDTQYF. CDR3 coding DNA: TGTGCCACCAGCAGAGATTATCAGGGTATCAGCACAGATACGCAGTATTTT.

The V gene is TRBV2, the J gene TRBJ1-2; D not certain. Germline-derived CDR1 and CDR2 are SNHLY and FYNNEI. The V end lost 4 bases, the J end lost 4 bases, and 13 bases lay between the germline ends. This CDR3 has 14 amino acids. CDR3 protein: CASSGPKTGYGYTF. In nucleotides, the CDR3 is TGTGCCAGCAGTGGACCTAAGACGGGCTATGGCTACACCTTC.

The chain combines TRBV2 with TRBJ2-1; D is undetermined. This CDR3 spans 15 amino acids. V was clipped by 3 bases and J by 0 bases, with 9 bases between them. Germline V gene data show CDR1 as SNHLY and CDR2 as FYNNEI. CDR3 loop: CASSDYLGSYNEQFF. The CDR3 region has the DNA TGTGCCAGCAGTGACTACCTCGGCTCCTACAATGAGCAGTTCTTC.

The V and J genes are TRBV7-2 and TRBJ2-7; no reliable D call. Germline CDR1 and CDR2: SGHTA and FQGNSA. CDR3 length: 16 residues. V lost 1 base to trimming and J lost 7 bases, with 20 bases between them. As DNA, the CDR3 is TGTGCCAGCAGCTTAGTACCATCCGGTATGTCTACTGAGCAGTACTTC. Protein: CASSLVPSGMSTEQYF.

The J gene is TRBJ2-3, the V gene TRBV5-1; TRBD1 matches 9 bases. Germline CDR1 reads SGHRS; CDR2 reads YFSETQ. The CDR3 has 15 amino acids. Trimming took 4 bases from V and 2 from J; bases not matched to a gene: 5. The CDR3 is CASSGQGSFTDTQYF. CDR3 DNA: TGCGCCAGCAGCGGACAGGGGTCTTTCACAGATACGCAGTATTTT. Variable domain in full (rest from reference TRBV5-1 and TRBJ2-3): KAGVTQTPRYLIKTRGQQVTLSCSPISGHRSVSWYQQTPGQGLQFLFEYFSETQRNKGNFPGRFSGRQFSNSRSEMNVSTLELGDSALYLCASSGQGSFTDTQYFGPGTRLTVL.

The rearrangement links TRBV11-2 to TRBJ2-3, with 16 bases matching TRBD2. CDR1 and CDR2 (germline): SGHAT, FQNNGV. CDR3 length: 18 residues. Unmatched junction bases numbered 7, after V lost 5 bases and J lost 2 bases. CDR3 protein: CASSPPGLAGGITDTQYF. CDR3 nucleotides: TGTGCCAGCAGCCCGCCGGGACTAGCGGGAGGGATCACAGATACGCAGTATTTT.

The V call is TRBV27, the J call TRBJ2-3; either TRBD1 or TRBD2 may supply D (5 bases each). The CDR3 length is 13 residues. Trimming took 3 bases from V and 4 from J, leaving 8 bases between them. Germline V lookup: CDR1 MNHEY, CDR2 SMNVEV (reference sequence). The CDR3 DNA is TGTGCCAGCAGTTTGGGGCGGGCAGATACGCAGTATTTT. Amino acid sequence: CASSLGRADTQYF.

The rearrangement uses TRBV7-8 and TRBJ2-7; 10 positions match TRBD1. Germline values: CDR1 SGHVS, CDR2 FQNEAQ. This CDR3 spans 18 amino acids. Germline trimming cut 0 bases from V and 1 base from J; bases unmatched to any gene: 9. The CDR3 DNA is TGTGCCAGCAGCTTAGCTAGAAGGGGACAGGGGAAATCCTACGAGCAGTACTTC. Residues: CASSLARRGQGKSYEQYF.

The rearrangement joins TRBV18 to TRBJ2-7, with 10 bases fitting TRBD2. The ends lost 5 bases at V and 7 bases at J; junction bases unmatched: 11. This CDR3 has 15 amino acids. CDR1 is KGHSH, CDR2 LQKENI, per germline. The CDR3 spells CASSLPAGGPREQYF. The CDR3 DNA is TGTGCCAGCTCATTACCAGCGGGAGGGCCGAGGGAGCAGTACTTC.

This clone was counted only a few times. A much larger clone lies one base from this, so it may be a read error. This chain links TRBV25-1 with TRBJ1-5; 8 bases match TRBD1. The germline gives CDR1 MGHDK, CDR2 SYGVNS. The CDR3 has 13 amino acids. The ends lost 4 bases at V and 5 bases at J; junction bases unmatched: 1. This CDR3 is CASSGTGYQPQHF. In nucleotides, the CDR3 is TGTGCCAGCAGTGGGACAGGGTATCAGCCCCAGCATTTT.

Written as DNA, the CDR3 is TGTGCCAGCAACACGAGGACTATGGTAAGCGAGCAGTACTTC. It translates to CASNTRTMVSEQYF. The rearrangement uses TRBV2 and TRBJ2-7; D possibly corresponds to TRBD2 (6 bases). The CDR3 loop spans 14 amino acids. Germline CDR1 is SNHLY and CDR2 is FYNNEI. Trimming took off 7 bases at V and 6 bases at J, with 19 bases between the two ends.

Here the CDR3 reads CASSQGSGPDTQYF. CDR3 DNA: TGCGCCAGCAGCCAAGGGTCTGGGCCAGATACGCAGTATTTT. This chain uses TRBV4-1 with TRBJ2-3; no firm D call. V gave up 1 base and J gave up 4 bases, with 9 bases separating them. Looked up from germline, CDR1 is MGHRA and CDR2 is YSYEKL. This CDR3 spans 14 amino acids.

The chain employs TRBV6-1 and TRBJ2-5; 16 nucleotides align to TRBD2. CDR3 length: 17 residues. Trimming at V came to 6 bases and at J to 6 bases, leaving 10 bases not matched to a gene. Germline CDR1 and CDR2: MNHNS and SASEGT. CDR3 DNA sequence: TGTGCCAGCAGGGAAACCGGGACTAGCGGGAGGGTAAAGACCCAGTACTTC. Its protein is CASRETGTSGRVKTQYF.

To note about this clone: Other DNA sequences in the sample encode the same CDR3. The rearrangement links TRBV28 to TRBJ1-1; D perhaps matches TRBD1 (5 bases). V lost 3 bases and J 2 bases, leaving 10 bases between the germline ends. CDR1 is MDHEN and CDR2 is SYDVKM in the germline V gene. The CDR3 sequence is 14 residues long. CDR3 bases: TGTGCCAGCAGTTTGGAGGGGCCTAACACTGAAGCTTTCTTT. The encoded protein is CASSLEGPNTEAFF.

This chain connects TRBV7-8 to TRBJ2-7; 7 positions agree with TRBD2. CDR3 length: 14 amino acids. The ends lost 0 bases at V and 6 bases at J; junction bases unmatched: 5. CDR1 and CDR2 (germline): SGHVS, FQNEAQ. The CDR3 sequence is CASSLAGGSPEQYF. The CDR3 DNA is TGTGCCAGCAGCTTAGCCGGGGGGTCCCCCGAGCAGTACTTC. The full variable domain, completed using reference TRBV7-8 and TRBJ2-7, is GAGVSQSPRYKVAKRGQDVALRCDPISGHVSLFWYQQALGQGPEFLTYFQNEAQLDKSGLPSDRFFAERPEGSVSTLKIQRTQQEDSAVYLCASSLAGGSPEQYFGPGTRLTVT.

The chain has TRBV6-1 and TRBJ1-1, with 9 bases matching TRBD1. Looked up from germline, CDR1 is MNHNS and CDR2 is SASEGT. This CDR3 is built from 16 residues. V was pared by 3 bases and J by 5 bases, with 10 bases of the junction left unmatched. This CDR3 reads CASSETGTGTATEAFF. Written as DNA, the CDR3 is TGTGCCAGCAGTGAGACCGGGACAGGGACGGCGACTGAAGCTTTCTTT.

This clone was observed once. J is TRBJ2-1 and V is TRBV7-8; weak D call: TRBD2 (5 bases). Germline V gene data show CDR1 as SGHVS and CDR2 as FQNEAQ. The CDR3 is 15 amino acids. The germline V and J ends were trimmed by 3 bases and 1 base, with 10 bases remaining between them. Here the CDR3 reads CASSLQRTSYNEQFF. The CDR3, as DNA: TGTGCCAGCAGCTTGCAGCGGACTTCCTACAATGAGCAGTTCTTC.

The CDR3 nucleotides read TGTGCCAGCTCGTTTTTGCCGGCCTACGAGCAGTACTTC. Translated: CASSFLPAYEQYF. V is TRBV27 and J is TRBJ2-7, with D hard to call. This CDR3 has 13 amino acids. The germline V gene encodes CDR1 MNHEY and CDR2 SMNVEV (reference sequence). The V end lost 8 bases, the J end lost 2 bases, and 13 bases lay between the germline ends.

The V and J genes are TRBV30 and TRBJ1-5; a weak D match, TRBD1 (6 bases). CDR3 length: 15 residues. Germline lookup yields CDR1 GTSNPN and CDR2 SVGIG (reference sequence). V was shortened by 4 bases and J by 4 bases, with 17 bases between the two germline ends. DNA for the CDR3: TGTGCCTGGAACCGTCAGACAGGATCGAATCAGCCCCAGCATTTT. Protein product: CAWNRQTGSNQPQHF.

This chain links TRBV19 with TRBJ1-1; 7 nucleotides agree with TRBD1. Germline CDR1 reads LNHDA; CDR2 reads SQIVND (reference sequence). Trimming removed 5 bases from V and 4 bases from J; junction bases left unmatched: 4. This CDR3 has 13 residues. The CDR3 reads CASSFDRATEAFF. The CDR3 DNA is TGTGCCAGTAGTTTTGACAGGGCCACTGAAGCTTTCTTT.

The rearrangement uses TRBV7-2 and TRBJ2-7; D may match TRBD1 or TRBD2 (5 bases each). Germline CDR1 reads SGHTA; CDR2 reads FQGNSA. The V and J ends lost 6 bases and 2 bases respectively, with 11 bases between them. This CDR3 region has 13 residues. The CDR3 reads CASRRDGTYEQYF. The CDR3 DNA is TGTGCCAGCAGAAGGGACGGCACCTACGAGCAGTACTTC.